What follows describes a single T cell receptor (beta chain). The PCR used 60 Vbeta and 13 Jbeta primers. Measured with immunoSEQ multiplex PCR; TCRdb has only the in-frame clones, and not every one. The table shows around 150,000 clones, with approximately 85% occurring only once. The data derive from a study of cytomegalovirus exposure and HLA in healthy donors. Study at large: Earlier, 100 million to 130 million unique TCR beta sequences were recovered from around 190 million T cells by an analysis.

The CDR3 extends over 14 amino acids. Trimming stripped 0 bases from V and 4 bases from J, with 9 bases between. From germline, CDR1 is LNHNV and CDR2 YYDKDF (reference sequence). The clonotype was recovered from a man between 18 and 29 years old in good health and CMV-seropositive. Material: PBMCs. The genes are TRBV15 and TRBJ1-2; D remains ambiguous. The CDR3 sequence: CATSRESGAYGYTF. As DNA, the CDR3 is TGTGCCACCAGCAGAGAGTCAGGTGCCTATGGCTACACCTTC.